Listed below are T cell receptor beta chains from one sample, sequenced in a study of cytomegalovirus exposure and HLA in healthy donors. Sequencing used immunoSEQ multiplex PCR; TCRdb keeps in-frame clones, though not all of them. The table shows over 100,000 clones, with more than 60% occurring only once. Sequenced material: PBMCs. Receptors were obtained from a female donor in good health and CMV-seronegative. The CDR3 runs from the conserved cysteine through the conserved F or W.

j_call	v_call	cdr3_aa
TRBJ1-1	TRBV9	CASSAATGSMNTEAFF
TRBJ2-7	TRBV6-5	CASSYQNEQYF
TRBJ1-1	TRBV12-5	CASAERQGARTEAFF
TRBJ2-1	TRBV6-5	CASSNPLAGGHEQFF
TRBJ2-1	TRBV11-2	CASSGGSPSGGNEQFF
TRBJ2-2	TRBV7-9	CASSPVGRGDTGELFF
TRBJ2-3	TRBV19	CASSTTSGGYTQYF
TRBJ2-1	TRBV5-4	CASSVSGGAYNEQFF
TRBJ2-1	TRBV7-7	CASSLNRAANEQFF
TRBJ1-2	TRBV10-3	CAISESGGADGYTF
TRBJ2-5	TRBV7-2	CASSTEVQRETQYF
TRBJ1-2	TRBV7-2	CASSPNGYTF
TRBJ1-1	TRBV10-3	CAISESGRGAEAFF
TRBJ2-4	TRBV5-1	CASSLGQSAKNIQYF
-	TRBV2	CASSRTGVGAGVYEQYF
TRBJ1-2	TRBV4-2	CASSLPGEYGYTF
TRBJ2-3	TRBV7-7	CASSLYRTDTQYF
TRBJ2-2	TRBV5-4	CASHLNIPFANTGELFF
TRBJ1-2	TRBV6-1	CASSARREAYGYTF
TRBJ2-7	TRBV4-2	CASSQEQGNYEQYF
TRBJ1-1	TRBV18	CASSPTGGSGAFF
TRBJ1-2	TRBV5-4	CASSPGQGNYGYTF
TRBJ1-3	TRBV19	CASSMQGAITGNTIYF
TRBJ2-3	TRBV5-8	CASSLGLAANTDTQYF
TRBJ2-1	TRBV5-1	CASSSTWGGSYNEQFF
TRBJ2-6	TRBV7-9	CASSPGGSGANVLTF
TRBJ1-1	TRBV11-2	CASSPGTDTEAFF
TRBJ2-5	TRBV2	CASSRDRGHGETQYF
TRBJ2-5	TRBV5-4	CASSLELAGGPGEETQYF
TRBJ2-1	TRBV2	CASSALGLAGGGEQFF
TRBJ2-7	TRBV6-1	CASSEYGTGVMNEQYF